This T cell receptor (beta chain) was profiled in a study of T cells in Graves' hyperthyroidism and ophthalmopathy. This clonotype was observed many times. Its specificity is unknown. Notes on the study in general: Most clonotypes expanded in thyroid above 0.001 were likewise present in blood.

The investigators amplified TCR beta CDR3 regions from RNA transcripts. Carried out on the TCR CDR3, a first-round RT-PCR used the HTBI primer set. Via MiXCR, TCRdb re-called the multiplex PCR reads, giving one row per CDR3 protein. The table lists about 710,000 distinct CDR3 sequences, roughly 17% of them singletons. The J segment lost 9 bases and the V segment lost 0 bases, leaving 2 bases of the junction unmatched. The CDR3 contains 13 residues. Per germline, CDR1 LGHDT and CDR2 YNNKEL (reference sequence). The study left out patients who had uncontrolled infection, other autoimmune disease, pregnancy or lactation.

The receptor's source is a man aged 18 to 29 with Graves' hyperthyroidism. The sample comprised blood. The V and J genes are TRBV3-1 and TRBJ2-1; 7 positions match TRBD2. CDR3 bases: TGTGCCAGCAGCCAAGAGGGGGGGACTGAGCAGTTCTTC. Protein product: CASSQEGGTEQFF.